A selection of T cell receptor beta chains follows, all from one sample in a study of blood T cell repertoires in COVID-19. Profiled with immunoSEQ multiplex PCR; TCRdb holds only in-frame clones, not every one. The repertoire consists of about 130,000 clones, with 85% to 90% occurring once and the leading ten covering 3.5% to 5%. Sequenced input: peripheral blood. The receptors were gathered from a human donor in a cohort sampled during active COVID-19. The CDR3 runs from the conserved cysteine through the conserved F or W. The order of the fields is V gene, J gene, D gene, clone size, CDR3 protein, CDR3 DNA. A D gene is named only where the DNA matches it firmly. Some rows mark clone size as missing; the rest say once, few, many or name a class of expanded clone.

V: TRBV11-2
J: TRBJ1-2
D: TRBD1
size: .
CDR3: CASSFDSGQGDGYTF
DNA: TGTGCCAGCAGCTTCGATTCCGGACAGGGTGATGGCTACACCTTC

V: TRBV7-9
J: TRBJ2-7
D: .
size: few
CDR3: CASTSAVGSGITYEQYF
DNA: TGTGCCAGCACCAGTGCCGTCGGGTCGGGAATAACCTACGAGCAGTACTTC

V: TRBV10-1
J: TRBJ1-1
D: .
size: .
CDR3: CASRPGIIDGHTEAFF
DNA: TGCGCCAGCAGGCCAGGGATTATCGACGGGCACACTGAAGCTTTCTTT

V: TRBV27
J: TRBJ1-6
D: TRBD1
size: .
CDR3: CASSPRAPRDRVVGSPLHF
DNA: TGTGCCAGCAGCCCGAGAGCTCCTCGGGACAGGGTGGTAGGATCACCCCTCCACTTT

V: TRBV11-3
J: TRBJ1-1
D: .
size: .
CDR3: CASSNSPEAFF
DNA: TGTGCCAGCAGTAACTCCCCTGAAGCTTTCTTT

V: TRBV5-4
J: TRBJ2-2
D: TRBD2
size: once
CDR3: CASSRSGGLVGELFF
DNA: TGTGCCAGCAGCCGTAGCGGGGGGCTAGTCGGGGAGCTGTTTTTT

V: TRBV7-2
J: TRBJ2-2
D: TRBD1
size: .
CDR3: CASSPGQGRDTGELFF
DNA: TGTGCCAGCAGCCCAGGACAGGGCCGCGACACCGGGGAGCTGTTTTTT

V: TRBV7-9
J: TRBJ1-2
D: .
size: .
CDR3: CASSLALGANGYTF
DNA: TGTGCCAGCAGCTTAGCATTGGGGGCGAATGGCTACACCTTC

V: TRBV5-6
J: TRBJ2-5
D: .
size: .
CDR3: CASSLLLGGQETQYF
DNA: TGTGCCAGCAGCTTGTTATTGGGGGGCCAAGAGACCCAGTACTTC

V: TRBV7-2
J: TRBJ2-7
D: .
size: .
CDR3: CASSSVGGYEQYF
DNA: TGTGCCAGCAGCTCCGTGGGGGGCTACGAGCAGTACTTC

V: TRBV19
J: TRBJ2-5
D: .
size: .
CDR3: CASSFQGSTQETQYF
DNA: TGTGCCAGTAGTTTCCAGGGGTCAACACAAGAGACCCAGTACTTC

V: TRBV5-6
J: TRBJ1-1
D: .
size: .
CDR3: CASSLLPNTEAFF
DNA: TGTGCCAGCAGCTTGCTACCGAACACTGAAGCTTTCTTT

V: TRBV18
J: TRBJ2-2
D: .
size: .
CDR3: CASSPRSNINTGELFF
DNA: TGTGCCAGCTCACCACGTTCCAACATTAACACCGGGGAGCTGTTTTTT

V: TRBV6-2/TRBV6-3
J: TRBJ2-7
D: .
size: .
CDR3: CASSPWTIQDYEQYF
DNA: TGTGCCAGCAGTCCGTGGACTATTCAGGACTACGAGCAGTACTTC

V: TRBV5-4
J: TRBJ1-4
D: .
size: .
CDR3: CASSSPGAGEKLFF
DNA: TGTGCCAGCAGCTCGCCAGGGGCCGGGGAAAAACTGTTTTTT

V: TRBV6-2/TRBV6-3
J: TRBJ2-1
D: .
size: .
CDR3: CASSYRGNWGEGEQFF
DNA: TGTGCCAGCAGTTACCGTGGAAACTGGGGAGAGGGTGAGCAGTTCTTC

V: TRBV27
J: TRBJ2-1
D: .
size: .
CDR3: CASSLEGESSEQFF
DNA: TGTGCCAGCAGTTTAGAGGGGGAGAGTTCTGAGCAGTTCTTC

V: TRBV2
J: TRBJ1-4
D: .
size: .
CDR3: CASREGGMTEKLFF
DNA: TGTGCCAGCAGGGAGGGCGGGATGACTGAAAAACTGTTTTTT

V: TRBV5-1
J: TRBJ2-3
D: TRBD2
size: .
CDR3: CASTRLAGSSTDTQYF
DNA: TGCGCCAGCACCCGACTAGCAGGATCTAGCACAGATACGCAGTATTTT

V: TRBV30
J: TRBJ1-2
D: TRBD1
size: .
CDR3: CAWSGTGGYGYTF
DNA: TGTGCCTGGAGTGGGACAGGGGGCTATGGCTACACCTTC

V: TRBV7-3
J: TRBJ1-1
D: .
size: .
CDR3: CASSRVVNTEAFF
DNA: TGTGCCAGCAGCCGAGTCGTAAACACTGAAGCTTTCTTT

V: TRBV25-1
J: TRBJ2-1
D: .
size: once
CDR3: CASSPLGDGQFF
DNA: TGTGCCAGCAGTCCGCTGGGAGATGGACAGTTCTTC

V: TRBV7-9
J: TRBJ1-6
D: .
size: .
CDR3: CASSLVLLNRADNSPLHF
DNA: TGTGCCAGCAGCTTAGTCCTCCTGAACAGGGCAGATAATTCACCCCTCCACTTT

V: TRBV4-3
J: TRBJ2-2
D: TRBD2
size: .
CDR3: CASSQELAGGRSGELFF
DNA: TGCGCCAGCAGCCAGGAACTAGCGGGAGGGCGATCCGGGGAGCTGTTTTTT

V: TRBV30
J: TRBJ1-1
D: .
size: .
CDR3: CAWSLTVNTEAFF
DNA: TGTGCCTGGAGTTTAACAGTTAACACTGAAGCTTTCTTT

V: TRBV30
J: TRBJ1-5
D: .
size: .
CDR3: CAWSGAGSQPQHF
DNA: TGTGCCTGGAGTGGGGCAGGCAGCCAGCCCCAGCATTTT

V: TRBV7-2
J: TRBJ2-3
D: .
size: .
CDR3: CASSLRWDTPGDTQYF
DNA: TGTGCCAGCAGCTTAAGGTGGGACACTCCGGGAGATACGCAGTATTTT

V: TRBV2
J: TRBJ1-2
D: .
size: .
CDR3: CASRQTQRPLNQGGYTF
DNA: TGTGCCAGCAGACAAACTCAGAGGCCTCTAAACCAAGGAGGCTACACCTTC

V: TRBV5-4
J: TRBJ2-5
D: .
size: once
CDR3: CASKPTGSLQETQYF
DNA: TGTGCCAGCAAACCTACCGGGAGCCTCCAAGAGACCCAGTACTTC

V: TRBV5-1
J: TRBJ1-1
D: .
size: .
CDR3: CASSLGQVNTEAFF
DNA: TGCGCCAGCAGCTTGGGACAGGTAAACACTGAAGCTTTCTTT

V: TRBV7-8
J: TRBJ2-1
D: TRBD2
size: .
CDR3: CASSFTSGRASYNEQFF
DNA: TGTGCCAGCAGCTTTACTAGCGGGAGGGCCTCCTACAATGAGCAGTTCTTC

V: TRBV6-1
J: TRBJ1-5
D: .
size: few
CDR3: CASSENRRRQPQHF
DNA: TGTGCCAGCAGTGAAAATAGGAGAAGGCAGCCCCAGCATTTT

V: TRBV4-1
J: TRBJ2-7
D: TRBD2
size: .
CDR3: CASSSLGTSGGEDIYEQYF
DNA: TGCGCCAGCAGCTCGCTCGGGACTAGCGGGGGGGAAGATATCTACGAGCAGTACTTC

V: TRBV1
J: TRBJ1-2
D: .
size: few
CDR3: CTSSQERDRGLVTLSGYTF
DNA: TGCACCAGCAGCCAAGAAAGGGACAGGGGGCTCGTGACGCTATCAGGCTACACCTTC

V: TRBV7-2
J: TRBJ2-1
D: .
size: .
CDR3: CASSSYSRGEQFF
DNA: TGTGCCAGCAGCTCCTATAGCCGCGGGGAGCAGTTCTTC

V: TRBV5-1
J: TRBJ2-3
D: TRBD2
size: .
CDR3: CASSLSTAGASTDTQYF
DNA: TGCGCCAGCAGCTTATCCACAGCGGGGGCCTCCACAGATACGCAGTATTTT

V: TRBV2
J: TRBJ2-1
D: .
size: .
CDR3: CASSGQAVIHEQFF
DNA: TGTGCCAGCAGTGGACAGGCTGTGATCCATGAGCAGTTCTTC

V: TRBV2
J: TRBJ2-2
D: .
size: .
CDR3: CASSAFGTPARELFF
DNA: TGTGCCAGCAGCGCCTTCGGGACACCCGCCCGGGAGCTGTTTTTT

V: TRBV30
J: TRBJ2-3
D: TRBD2
size: .
CDR3: CAGSGLAGADTQYF
DNA: TGTGCCGGCTCCGGACTAGCGGGAGCAGATACGCAGTATTTT

V: TRBV21-1
J: TRBJ1-5
D: .
size: .
CDR3: CASPNGQASNQPQHF
DNA: TGTGCCAGCCCTAATGGGCAGGCGAGCAATCAGCCCCAGCATTTT